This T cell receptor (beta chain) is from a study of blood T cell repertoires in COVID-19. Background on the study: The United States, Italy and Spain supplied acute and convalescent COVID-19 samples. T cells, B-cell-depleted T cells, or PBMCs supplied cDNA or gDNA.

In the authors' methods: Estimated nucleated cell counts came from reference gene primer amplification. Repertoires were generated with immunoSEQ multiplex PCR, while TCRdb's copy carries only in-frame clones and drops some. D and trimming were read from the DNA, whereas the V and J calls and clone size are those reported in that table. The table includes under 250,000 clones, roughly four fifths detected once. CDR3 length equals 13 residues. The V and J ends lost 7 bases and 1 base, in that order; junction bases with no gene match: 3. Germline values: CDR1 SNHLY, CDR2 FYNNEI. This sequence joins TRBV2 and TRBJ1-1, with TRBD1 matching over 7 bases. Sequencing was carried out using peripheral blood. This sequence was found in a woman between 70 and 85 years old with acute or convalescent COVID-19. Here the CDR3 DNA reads TGTGCCAGCACAGGGACAGCGAACACTGAAGCTTTCTTT. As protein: CASTGTANTEAFF.